The present TCR beta chain was sequenced within a study of T cell responses to AZD1222 COVID-19 vaccine. Details on this clone: Its cognate antigen is unknown.

Broader study findings: Among spike-specific TCRs, nearly half reportedly target unmutated variant regions.

Some clones are missing from TCRdb's copy, which holds only in-frame ones; the method was immunoSEQ multiplex PCR. The table lists about 100,000 clones, roughly 86% of them singletons. This TCR was sampled from an adult in good health. This material consisted of peripheral blood, taken on day 0 of AZD1222 vaccination.

As DNA, the CDR3 is TGTGCCAGTAGCCCGCAGGGGAACTATGGCTACACCTTC. This sequence encodes CASSPQGNYGYTF. This chain joins TRBV19 and TRBJ1-2, with a possible D match to TRBD1 (6 bases). V was pared by 6 bases and J by 2 bases, with 10 bases between. The CDR3 is made up of 13 amino acids. Germline-derived CDR1 and CDR2 are LNHDA and SQIVND (reference sequence).